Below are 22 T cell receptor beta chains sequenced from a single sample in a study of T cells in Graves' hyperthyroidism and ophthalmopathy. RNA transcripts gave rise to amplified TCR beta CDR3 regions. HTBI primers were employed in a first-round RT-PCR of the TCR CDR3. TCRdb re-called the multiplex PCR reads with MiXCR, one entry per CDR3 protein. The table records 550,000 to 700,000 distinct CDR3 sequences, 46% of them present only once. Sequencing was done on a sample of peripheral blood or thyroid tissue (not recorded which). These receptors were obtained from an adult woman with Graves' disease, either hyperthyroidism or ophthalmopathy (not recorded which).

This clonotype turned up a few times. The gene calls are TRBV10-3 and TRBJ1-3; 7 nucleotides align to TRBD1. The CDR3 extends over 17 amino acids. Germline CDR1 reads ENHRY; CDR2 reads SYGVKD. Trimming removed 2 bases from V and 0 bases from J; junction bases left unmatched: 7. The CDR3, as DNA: TGTGCCATCAGTGAGGGACAGGTCCCCTACTCTGGAAACACCATATATTTT. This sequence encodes CAISEGQVPYSGNTIYF.

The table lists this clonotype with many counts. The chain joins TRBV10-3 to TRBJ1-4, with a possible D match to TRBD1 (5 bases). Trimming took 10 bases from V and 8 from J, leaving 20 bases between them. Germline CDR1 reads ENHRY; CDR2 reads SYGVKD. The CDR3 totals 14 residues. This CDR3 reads CATRDEGAKEKLFF. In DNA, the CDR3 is TGTGCCACCAGGGACGAAGGGGCGAAGGAAAAACTGTTTTTT.

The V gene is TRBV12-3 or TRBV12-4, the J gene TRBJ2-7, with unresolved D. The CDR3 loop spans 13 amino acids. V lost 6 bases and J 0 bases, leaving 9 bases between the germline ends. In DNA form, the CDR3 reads TGTGCCAGCAGGGGGATTAGCTCCTACGAGCAGTACTTC. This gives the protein CASRGISSYEQYF.

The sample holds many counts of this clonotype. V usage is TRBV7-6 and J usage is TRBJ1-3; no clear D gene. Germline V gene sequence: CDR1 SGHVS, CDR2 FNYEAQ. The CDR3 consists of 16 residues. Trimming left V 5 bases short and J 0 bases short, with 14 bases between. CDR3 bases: TGTGCCAGCAGCCCAACGGCGGGGAGCTCTGGAAACACCATATATTTT. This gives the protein CASSPTAGSSGNTIYF.

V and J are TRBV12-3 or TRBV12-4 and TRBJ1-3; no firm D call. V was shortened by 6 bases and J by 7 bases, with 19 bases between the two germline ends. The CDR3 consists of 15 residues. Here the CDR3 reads CASRTTAVYGNTIYF. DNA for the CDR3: TGTGCCAGCAGGACTACGGCAGTCTATGGCAACACCATATATTTT.

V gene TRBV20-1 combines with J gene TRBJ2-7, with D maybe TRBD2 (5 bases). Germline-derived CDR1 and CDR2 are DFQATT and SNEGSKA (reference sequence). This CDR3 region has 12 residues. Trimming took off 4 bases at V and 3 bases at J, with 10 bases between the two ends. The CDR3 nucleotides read TGCAGTGCTACCTCCGGGAACTACGAGCAGTACTTC. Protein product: CSATSGNYEQYF.

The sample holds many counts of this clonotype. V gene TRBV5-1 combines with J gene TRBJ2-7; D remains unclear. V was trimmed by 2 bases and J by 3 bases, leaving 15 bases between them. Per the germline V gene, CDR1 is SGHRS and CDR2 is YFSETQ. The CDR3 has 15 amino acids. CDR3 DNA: TGCGCCAGCAGCTTCCTTTCGGGTCCCGACTACGAGCAGTACTTC. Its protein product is CASSFLSGPDYEQYF.

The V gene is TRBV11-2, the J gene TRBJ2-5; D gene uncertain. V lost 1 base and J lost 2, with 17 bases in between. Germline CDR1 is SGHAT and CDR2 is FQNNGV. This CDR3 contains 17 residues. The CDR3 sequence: CASSLGSRKRVQETQYF. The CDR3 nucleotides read TGTGCCAGCAGCTTAGGATCGAGGAAAAGGGTACAAGAGACCCAGTACTTC.

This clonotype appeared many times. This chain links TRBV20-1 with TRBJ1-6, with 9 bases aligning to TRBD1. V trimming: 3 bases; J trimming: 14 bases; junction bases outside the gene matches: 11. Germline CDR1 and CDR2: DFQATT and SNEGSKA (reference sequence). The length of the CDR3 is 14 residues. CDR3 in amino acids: CSASSGQGSRTLHF. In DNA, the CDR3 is TGCAGTGCTAGTTCGGGACAGGGTAGTAGGACCCTCCACTTT.

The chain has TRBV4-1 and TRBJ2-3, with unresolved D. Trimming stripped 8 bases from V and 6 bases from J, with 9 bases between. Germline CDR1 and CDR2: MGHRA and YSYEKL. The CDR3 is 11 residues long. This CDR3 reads CASARRDTQYF. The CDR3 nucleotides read TGCGCCAGCGCCCGGCGGGATACGCAGTATTTT.

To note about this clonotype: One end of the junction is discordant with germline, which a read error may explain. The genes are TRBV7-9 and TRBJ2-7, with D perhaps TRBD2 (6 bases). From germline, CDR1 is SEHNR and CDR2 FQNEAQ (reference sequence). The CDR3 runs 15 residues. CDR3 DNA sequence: TGCGCCAGCAGCCAAGATCGGGGGACGGTCGGCGAGCAGTACTTC. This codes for CASSQDRGTVGEQYF.

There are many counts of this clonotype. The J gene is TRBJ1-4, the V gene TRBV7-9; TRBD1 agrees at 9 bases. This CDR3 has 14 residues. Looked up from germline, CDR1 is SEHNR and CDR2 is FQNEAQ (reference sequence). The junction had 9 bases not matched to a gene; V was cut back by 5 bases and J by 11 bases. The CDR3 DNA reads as TGTGCCAGCAGCCAGAGGGGACAGGGCTTGAAACTGTTTTTT. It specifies CASSQRGQGLKLFF. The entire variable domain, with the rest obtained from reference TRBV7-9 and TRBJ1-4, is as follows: DTGVSQNPRHKITKRGQNVTFRCDPISEHNRLYWYRQTLGQGPEFLTYFQNEAQLEKSRLLSDRFSAERPKGSFSTLEIQRTEQGDSAMYLCASSQRGQGLKLFFGSGTQLSVL.

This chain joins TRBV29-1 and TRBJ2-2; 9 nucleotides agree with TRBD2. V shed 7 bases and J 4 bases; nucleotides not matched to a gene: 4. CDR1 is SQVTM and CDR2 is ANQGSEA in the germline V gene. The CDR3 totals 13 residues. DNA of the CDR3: TGCAGCGCGACTAGCGGCCCCACCGGGGAGCTGTTTTTT. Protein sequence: CSATSGPTGELFF.

CDR3 DNA sequence: TGTGCCAGCAGCGTCACAGGCCAAGAGACCCAGTACTTC. Translation gives CASSVTGQETQYF. This chain connects TRBV9 to TRBJ2-5; D perhaps matches TRBD1 (5 bases). The germline gives CDR1 SGDLS, CDR2 YYNGEE. The CDR3 has 13 residues. V dropped 2 bases and J dropped 1 base, with 6 bases sitting between them.

The CDR3 protein is CASSARLAGVGEQYF. The CDR3 nucleotides are TGTGCCAGCAGCGCACGACTAGCGGGAGTGGGGGAGCAGTACTTC. The V gene is TRBV9, the J gene TRBJ2-7, with 12 positions matching TRBD2. The V and J ends lost 3 bases and 7 bases, in that order; junction bases with no gene match: 8. The CDR3 has 15 amino acids. Looked up from germline, CDR1 is SGDLS and CDR2 is YYNGEE.

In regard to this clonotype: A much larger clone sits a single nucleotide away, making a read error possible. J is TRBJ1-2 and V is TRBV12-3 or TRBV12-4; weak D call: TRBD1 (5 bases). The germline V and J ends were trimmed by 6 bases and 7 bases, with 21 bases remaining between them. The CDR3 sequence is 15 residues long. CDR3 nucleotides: TGTGCCAGCAGGGGGACCGGGGCCGGGCAGGGTGGCTACACCTTC. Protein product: CASRGTGAGQGGYTF.

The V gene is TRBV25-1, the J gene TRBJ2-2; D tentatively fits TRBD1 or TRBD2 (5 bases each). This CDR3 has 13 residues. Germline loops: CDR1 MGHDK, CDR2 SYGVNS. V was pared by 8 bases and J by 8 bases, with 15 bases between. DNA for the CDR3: TGTGCCAGCTCCCGGGACCCCCTGGGGGAGCTGTTTTTT. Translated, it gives CASSRDPLGELFF.

CDR3 sequence: CSVTLFGGTEAFF. CDR3 DNA: TGCAGCGTAACCCTTTTTGGCGGGACTGAAGCTTTCTTT. The chain recombines TRBV29-1 with TRBJ1-1, with D unclear. The ends were cut back, 6 bases at V and 5 bases at J, with 16 bases in the middle. The CDR3 consists of 13 residues. From germline, CDR1 is SQVTM and CDR2 ANQGSEA.

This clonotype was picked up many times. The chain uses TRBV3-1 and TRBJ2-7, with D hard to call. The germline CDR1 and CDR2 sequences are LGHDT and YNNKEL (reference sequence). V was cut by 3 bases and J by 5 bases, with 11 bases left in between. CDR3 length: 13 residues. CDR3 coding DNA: TGTGCCAGCAGCCATAGGCGATCGGACGAGCAGTACTTC. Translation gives CASSHRRSDEQYF.

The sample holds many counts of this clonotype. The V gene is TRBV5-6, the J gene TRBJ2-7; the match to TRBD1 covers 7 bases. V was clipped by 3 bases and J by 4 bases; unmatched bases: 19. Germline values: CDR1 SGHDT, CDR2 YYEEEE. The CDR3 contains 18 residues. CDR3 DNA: TGTGCCAGCAGCTCAGTAACAGGGGAACGGACAGTGTGGTACGAGCAGTACTTC. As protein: CASSSVTGERTVWYEQYF.

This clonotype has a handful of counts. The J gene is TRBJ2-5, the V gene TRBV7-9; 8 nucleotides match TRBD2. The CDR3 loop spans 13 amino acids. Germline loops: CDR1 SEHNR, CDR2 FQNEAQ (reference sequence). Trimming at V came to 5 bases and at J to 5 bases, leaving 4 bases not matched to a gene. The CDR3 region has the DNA TGTGCCAGCAGCCGACTAGCGTGGGAGACCCAGTACTTC. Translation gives CASSRLAWETQYF.

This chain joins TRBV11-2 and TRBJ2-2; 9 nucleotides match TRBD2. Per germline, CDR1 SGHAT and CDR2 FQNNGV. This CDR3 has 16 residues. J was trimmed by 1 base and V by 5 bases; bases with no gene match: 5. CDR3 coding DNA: TGTGCCAGCAGCGACTCGACTAGCGGGAACACCGGGGAGCTGTTTTTT. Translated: CASSDSTSGNTGELFF.